Shown below are 9 T cell receptor beta chains from a single sample sequenced in a study of blood T cell repertoires in COVID-19. Sequenced by immunoSEQ multiplex PCR; TCRdb stores in-frame clones only, minus some. The repertoire includes 95,000 to 150,000 clones, 75% to 90% of them detected once, and 3.2% sits in the top ten. The sequencing input was peripheral blood. The receptors derive from a woman of 80 years or more with COVID-19, enrolled during active disease.

The chain links TRBV12-3 or TRBV12-4 to TRBJ2-7; D is ambiguous. This CDR3 has 11 amino acids. Trimming cost V 3 bases and J 7 bases, with 7 bases left between them. The CDR3 is CASSFLEEQYF. The CDR3 DNA reads as TGTGCCAGCAGTTTTTTAGAAGAGCAGTACTTC.

This rearrangement joins TRBV19 to TRBJ2-1; 7 nucleotides line up with TRBD1. The CDR3 runs 13 residues. Germline V gene data show CDR1 as LNHDA and CDR2 as SQIVND (reference sequence). The V gene end was trimmed by 6 bases and the J gene end by 7 bases; junction bases not matched to a gene: 6. The CDR3 loop reads CASRGQLGNEQFF. Written as DNA, the CDR3 is TGTGCCAGTAGGGGACAGTTAGGGAATGAGCAGTTCTTC.

The V and J genes are TRBV28 and TRBJ2-7, with a tentative D call TRBD2 (6 bases). V was pared by 5 bases and J by 3 bases, with 26 bases between. The CDR3 is 18 amino acids. Germline V CDR1 and CDR2: MDHEN, SYDVKM. CDR3 in amino acids: CASSTFKMEGGKNYEQYF. DNA of the CDR3: TGTGCCAGCAGTACGTTCAAAATGGAAGGCGGGAAAAACTACGAGCAGTACTTC. Looking up the rest from reference TRBV28 and TRBJ2-7 gives the full variable domain: DVKVTQSSRYLVKRTGEKVFLECVQDMDHENMFWYRQDPGLGLRLIYFSYDVKMKEKGDIPEGYSVSREKKERFSLILESASTNQTSMYLCASSTFKMEGGKNYEQYFGPGTRLTVT.

The chain joins TRBV12-3 or TRBV12-4 to TRBJ2-7; the D gene is possibly TRBD2 (5 bases). The CDR3 is made up of 13 amino acids. Trimming cost V 3 bases and J 7 bases, with 13 bases left between them. CDR3 sequence reads: CASSFSGIQEQYF. For the CDR3, the DNA is TGTGCCAGCAGTTTCTCGGGGATCCAAGAGCAGTACTTC.

This chain links TRBV9 with TRBJ2-1; a weak D match, TRBD2 (5 bases). Trimming removed 0 bases at V and 9 bases at J, with 10 bases between. Per the germline V gene, CDR1 is SGDLS and CDR2 is YYNGEE. This CDR3 spans 13 amino acids. CDR3 in DNA: TGTGCCAGCAGCGTAGGACTAAAGCCTGAGCAGTTCTTC. Translation: CASSVGLKPEQFF.

In its sample, this clone was seen many times. V is TRBV7-2 and J is TRBJ1-4, with a possible D match to TRBD1 (6 bases). V was trimmed by 4 bases and J by 0 bases, leaving 9 bases between them. The CDR3 runs 15 residues. CDR1 and CDR2 from the germline V gene are SGHTA and FQGNSA. CDR3 sequence reads: CASSSGQSTNEKLFF. CDR3 nucleotides: TGTGCCAGCAGCTCTGGACAGTCAACTAATGAAAAACTGTTTTTT.

This sequence joins TRBV27 and TRBJ2-7, with 10 bases that match TRBD2. Trimming cost V 0 bases and J 2 bases; bases outside gene matches: 4. This CDR3 spans 16 amino acids. Germline V gene lookup returns CDR1 MNHEY and CDR2 SMNVEV (reference sequence). CDR3 residues: CASSLSAGTSAYEQYF. In DNA form, the CDR3 reads TGTGCCAGCAGTTTATCAGCCGGGACTAGCGCCTACGAGCAGTACTTC.

V is TRBV11-2 and J is TRBJ1-1, with TRBD1 as a possible D gene (6 bases). The germline CDR1 and CDR2 sequences are SGHAT and FQNNGV. V lost 1 base and J lost 5, with 17 bases in between. The CDR3 runs 16 residues. The CDR3 loop reads CASSLVRVQGRTEAFF. The DNA of the CDR3 is TGTGCCAGCAGCTTAGTCCGGGTCCAGGGGCGAACTGAAGCTTTCTTT.

This rearrangement joins TRBV6-5 to TRBJ1-1, with D possibly matching TRBD1 (5 bases). V lost 6 bases and J lost 2, with 13 bases in between. This CDR3 is built from 14 residues. Germline V gene lookup returns CDR1 MNHEY and CDR2 SVGAGI. The CDR3 loop is CASSQDKANTEAFF. The CDR3, as DNA: TGTGCCAGCAGCCAGGACAAGGCTAACACTGAAGCTTTCTTT.